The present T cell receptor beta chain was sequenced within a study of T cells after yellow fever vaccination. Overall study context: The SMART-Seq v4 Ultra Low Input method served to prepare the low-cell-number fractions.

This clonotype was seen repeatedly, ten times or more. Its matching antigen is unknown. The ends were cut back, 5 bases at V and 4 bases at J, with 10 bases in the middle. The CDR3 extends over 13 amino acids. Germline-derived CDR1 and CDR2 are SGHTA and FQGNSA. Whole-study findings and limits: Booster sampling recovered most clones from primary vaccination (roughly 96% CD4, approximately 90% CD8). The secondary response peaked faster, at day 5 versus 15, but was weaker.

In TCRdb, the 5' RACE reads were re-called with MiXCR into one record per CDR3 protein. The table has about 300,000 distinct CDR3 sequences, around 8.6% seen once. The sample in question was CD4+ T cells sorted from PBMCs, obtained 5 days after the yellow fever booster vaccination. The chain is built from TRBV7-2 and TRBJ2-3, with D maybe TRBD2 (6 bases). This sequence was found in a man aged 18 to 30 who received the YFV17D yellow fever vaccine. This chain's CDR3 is CASSLPGADTQYF. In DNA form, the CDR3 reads TGTGCCAGCAGCCTCCCGGGAGCAGATACGCAGTATTTT.